The subject of this entry is one T cell receptor beta chain. This clonotype was counted many times. No antigen is known for it. Qualities for individual bases were not recorded, and no much larger clone is one base off. The receptor library was made with PCR. The instrument given in TCRdb is Illumina HiSeq 2500. To reduce PCR and sequencing biases, unique molecular identifiers were incorporated into the TCR beta cDNA libraries. Per 1 to 10 million input T cells, roughly 500,000 cDNA molecules were obtained, such that each molecule approximated one T cell. The patient libraries were prepared and sequenced with the same protocol used for the earlier healthy control dataset. Samples belonging to the same batch were prepared together, multiplexed and sequenced on a shared HiSeq lane. Per the authors' processing: MIGEC handled the raw barcoded reads, throwing out single-read molecular identifier groups before consensus assembly and CDR3 extraction. VDJtools was used for post-analysis of the clonotype tables, and diversity was normalized by down-sampling every dataset to the size of the smallest sample. To correct batch-related cross-sample contamination, repertoire overlap clustering matched CDR3 amino acid sequences but not nucleotide sequences. TCRdb reanalyzed the raw reads on its own, using fastp at Q25 for trimming and MiXCR for clone calling, and kept in-frame beta chains. Each CDR3 protein gets just one entry, which takes the most common genes and DNA from the rows behind it. TCRdb's processing, not the authors', yielded these V and J calls. The sample includes a few hundred thousand distinct CDR3 sequences, with 35% to 45% observed a single time. Of the sample, less than 6% falls within the top ten clones.

These data are taken from a study of post-analysis software for immune sequencing data (dated by TCRdb to between 2015 and 2016). Some background on the complete study: Recorded disease courses included relapsing-remitting, secondary progressive and progressive-relapsing multiple sclerosis, with some patients lacking subtype annotation. Patient repertoires were compared against roughly 11 previously published healthy control repertoires from donors aged about 6 to 26 years. A subset of samples was prepared in parallel using single-end sample barcoding, then pooled and co-amplified after Illumina adapter ligation. General conclusions and limits of the study: Compared with controls, multiple sclerosis patients had significantly lower normalized Chao1 diversity, a finding suggesting substantial peripheral T-cell clonal expansion. When samples were clustered directly using the F measure, samples prepared in the same batch co-clustered strongly, which prompted a batch-effect correction. The control group was slightly older than the multiple sclerosis patient group.

To demonstrate the VDJtools post-analysis software, the study profiled TCR beta repertoires from the peripheral blood of approximately twelve young patients with multiple sclerosis. The multiple sclerosis patients were children and adolescents ranging in age from 6 to 15 years. This receptor was taken from a girl aged 10 to 17 with multiple sclerosis. Sequencing input: blood.

The CDR3 reads as follows: CSVRGDGNEKLFF. DNA sequence: TGCAGCGTGAGGGGGGACGGTAATGAAAAACTGTTTTTT. The chain employs TRBV29-1 and TRBJ1-4; a tentative D match to TRBD1 spans 6 bases. V is shortened by 6 bases, J by 4 bases, and the region joining them spans 12 bases. CDR1 SQVTM and CDR2 ANQGSEA were looked up in the germline V gene. The CDR3 numbers 13 residues from cysteine through phenylalanine. The kept DNA is CDR3 alone, 39 bases in frame from the first base.